This T cell receptor (beta chain) was documented in a study of blood T cells in healthy people across ages. A second about 6 to 12 cycle PCR used barcoded and J-beta primers. Each CDR3 protein gets one entry after TCRdb re-called the 5' RACE reads with MiXCR. The data hold 1.5 million to 2 million distinct CDR3 sequences, with approximately 28% observed a single time. The draw of peripheral blood yielded ten milliliters from each donor. Total RNA, at least 5 micrograms per sample, came from PBMCs. V shed 4 bases, J shed 11 bases, and the junction held 9 bases outside the gene matches. The germline V gene encodes CDR1 SGHTA and CDR2 FQGTGA. The CDR3 spans 13 residues. This clonotype was seen a handful of times. Its antigen is currently unknown. Overall study results and limits: More naive CD4+ cells and higher diversity were found in long-lived than in aged donors. Donor CMV infection status was unknown, possibly confounding age-related changes in expanded clonotypes.

This chain connects TRBV7-3 to TRBJ2-3; 7 bases match TRBD2. The sample taken for sequencing was blood. This receptor was obtained from a woman aged 25 to 39 in good health. CDR3 loop: CASSSYPGTMQYF. DNA of the CDR3: TGTGCCAGCAGCTCTTACCCGGGGACTATGCAGTATTTT.